These 17 T cell receptor beta chains originate from one sample sequenced in a study of control samples from healthy donors and cancer patients. Only in-frame clones appear in the TCRdb table, and some are missing; sequencing was by immunoSEQ multiplex PCR. The table lists over 150,000 clones, approximately 94% of them singletons. Material for sequencing was blood. These receptors were collected from a woman under 30 in good health.

The chain couples TRBV11-1 to TRBJ2-7; 8 nucleotides match TRBD1. Germline V gene lookup returns CDR1 SGHAT and CDR2 FQDESV (reference sequence). The CDR3 totals 14 residues. The V segment lost 4 bases and the J segment 7 bases; nucleotides outside the gene matches: 9. The CDR3 nucleotides read TGTGCCAGCAGCTCTCTACAGGGGGTCGGGGAGCAGTACTTC. This codes for CASSSLQGVGEQYF.

The genes are TRBV4-3 and TRBJ2-3; D is perhaps TRBD2 (7 bases). There are 17 residues in the CDR3. The V and J ends lost 3 bases and 3 bases respectively, with 19 bases between them. Germline V CDR1 and CDR2: LGHNA, YSLEER. CDR3 DNA sequence: TGCGCCAGCAGCCACGATGAATGGGGGCGGGGGACAGATACGCAGTATTTT. It encodes CASSHDEWGRGTDTQYF.

This rearrangement joins TRBV6-5 to TRBJ1-6; 9 positions match TRBD1. The CDR3 is made up of 14 amino acids. Trimming removed 5 bases from V and 8 bases from J; junction bases left unmatched: 4. Germline CDR1 MNHEY, CDR2 SVGAGI. CDR3 bases: TGTGCCAGCAGTCCCGGGACAGGGTATTCACCCCTCCACTTT. This gives the protein CASSPGTGYSPLHF.

This chain uses TRBV2 with TRBJ2-2, with TRBD1 identical over 12 bases. CDR1 SNHLY and CDR2 FYNNEI come from the germline V gene. V dropped 7 bases and J dropped 5; count of bases not matched to a gene: 5. The CDR3 runs 15 residues. CDR3 bases: TGTGCCAGCATGGGACAGGGGGCAGGAACCGGGGAGCTGTTTTTT. Amino acids: CASMGQGAGTGELFF.

The V call is TRBV3-1 (or the pseudogene TRBV3-2), the J call TRBJ1-1; a possible D gene is TRBD1 (6 bases). V lost 0 bases and J 10 bases, leaving 12 bases between the germline ends. The CDR3 has 13 residues. In germline, CDR1 is LGHDT, CDR2 YNNKEL (reference sequence). CDR3 DNA sequence: TGTGCCAGCAGCCAAGATGGAAGGGGGGGAGCTTTCTTT. It specifies CASSQDGRGGAFF.

This chain links TRBV5-8 with TRBJ1-1; perhaps TRBD1 as D (5 bases). The CDR3 contains 13 residues. Trimming stripped 3 bases from V and 4 bases from J, with 10 bases between. Germline V CDR1 and CDR2: SGHTS, YDEGEE. The CDR3 protein is CASSWGRGTEAFF. CDR3 DNA: TGTGCCAGCAGCTGGGGAAGGGGCACTGAAGCTTTCTTT.

This chain uses TRBV5-5 with TRBJ1-4; no firm D call. The germline gives CDR1 SGHKS, CDR2 YYEKEE (reference sequence). The V end was cut by 6 bases, the J end by 0 bases, with 15 bases between. This CDR3 contains 16 residues. This CDR3 is CASTQAGLATNEKLFF. DNA of the CDR3: TGTGCCAGCACCCAAGCGGGCCTTGCAACTAATGAAAAACTGTTTTTT. The variable domain in full, completed from reference TRBV5-5 and TRBJ1-4, reads DAGVTQSPTHLIKTRGQQVTLRCSPISGHKSVSWYQQVLGQGPQFIFQYYEKEERGRGNFPDRFSARQFPNYSSELNVNALLLGDSALYLCASTQAGLATNEKLFFGSGTQLSVL.

A word on this clone: Distinct nucleotide sequences in the sample also encode this CDR3. The V call is TRBV7-2, the J call TRBJ1-1; TRBD1 matches at 8 bases. CDR3 size: 13 residues. The germline V gene has CDR1 SGHTA and CDR2 FQGNSA. With 3 bases clipped from V and 4 bases from J, the junction kept 1 base outside the gene matches. The CDR3 protein is CASSFDRGTEAFF. DNA for the CDR3: TGTGCCAGCAGCTTTGACAGGGGCACTGAAGCTTTCTTT.

The chain couples TRBV3-1 (or the pseudogene TRBV3-2) to TRBJ1-2; D is unresolved. Germline V lookup: CDR1 LGHDT, CDR2 YNNKEL (reference sequence). The length of the CDR3 is 13 residues. Trimming cost V 5 bases and J 2 bases, with 9 bases left between them. The CDR3 is CASSTTPNYGYTF. CDR3 bases: TGTGCCAGCAGCACGACACCAAACTATGGCTACACCTTC.

The sample holds a few counts of this clone. This rearrangement joins TRBV5-1 to TRBJ2-5; no reliable D call. V was cut by 5 bases and J by 1 base, with 3 bases left in between. This CDR3 comprises 11 residues. Germline V CDR1 and CDR2: SGHRS, YFSETQ. The CDR3 bases are TGCGCCAGCAGGGGCCAAGAGACCCAGTACTTC. Protein: CASRGQETQYF.

The rearrangement uses TRBV6-5 and TRBJ2-1; D assignment may be TRBD1 or TRBD2 (6 bases each). Germline values: CDR1 MNHEY, CDR2 SVGAGI. The CDR3 runs to 15 residues. V was pared by 6 bases and J by 5 bases, with 17 bases between. As DNA, the CDR3 is TGTGCCAGCAGAGTGGGGGGCGATAGGAACAATGAGCAGTTCTTC. It translates to CASRVGGDRNNEQFF.

The J gene is TRBJ2-1, the V gene TRBV6-4; no clear D. The CDR3 contains 11 residues. Germline V gene data show CDR1 as MRHNA and CDR2 as SNTAGT. Trimming left V 11 bases short and J 4 bases short, with 9 bases between. The CDR3 nucleotides are TGTGCCGTACGGTTTTACAATGAGCAGTTCTTC. Translated: CAVRFYNEQFF.

CDR3 residues: CASSPRLAGDTGELFF. The CDR3 nucleotides read TGTGCCAGCAGCCCACGACTAGCGGGGGACACCGGGGAGCTGTTTTTT. The chain carries TRBV7-9 and TRBJ2-2, with 12 bases lining up with TRBD2. The CDR3 has 16 residues. With V trimmed by 5 bases and J by 3 bases, 4 bases remained unmatched. CDR1 is SEHNR and CDR2 is FQNEAQ in the germline V gene (reference sequence).

This rearrangement joins TRBV19 to TRBJ1-5; TRBD1 matches at 9 bases. The junction had 8 bases not matched to a gene; V was cut back by 4 bases and J by 1 base. Germline CDR1 and CDR2: LNHDA and SQIVND (reference sequence). This CDR3 has 17 residues. CDR3 amino acids: CASSTRKGQGSNQPQHF. In nucleotides, the CDR3 is TGTGCCAGTAGTACTCGCAAGGGACAGGGAAGCAATCAGCCCCAGCATTTT.

This sequence joins TRBV10-1 and TRBJ2-3; 12 bases fit TRBD2. Germline-derived CDR1 and CDR2 are WNHNN and SYGVQD (reference sequence). The CDR3 runs 16 residues. The junction had 7 bases not matched to a gene; V was cut back by 6 bases and J by 3 bases. The CDR3 protein is CASSPSLAGGTDTQYF. In nucleotides, the CDR3 is TGCGCCAGCAGCCCCTCTCTAGCGGGAGGGACAGATACGCAGTATTTT.

The genes are TRBV18 and TRBJ1-2, with D perhaps TRBD1 (6 bases). Trimming shortened V by 5 bases and J by 2 bases, and 21 bases separated the two germline ends. Germline V gives CDR1 KGHSH, CDR2 LQKENI. The CDR3 has 17 amino acids. This CDR3 is CASSTGPPQGWNYGYTF. Written as DNA, the CDR3 is TGTGCCAGCTCAACCGGACCACCACAGGGTTGGAACTATGGCTACACCTTC. Filled out from reference TRBV18 and TRBJ1-2, the complete variable domain reads NAGVMQNPRHLVRRRGQEARLRCSPMKGHSHVYWYRQLPEEGLKFMVYLQKENIIDESGMPKERFSAEFPKEGPSILRIQQVVRGDSAAYFCASSTGPPQGWNYGYTFGSGTRLTVV.

The chain couples TRBV13 to TRBJ1-1, with 9 nucleotides matching TRBD1. This CDR3 comprises 17 residues. CDR1 and CDR2 (germline): PRHDT, FYEKMQ (reference sequence). Trimming cost V 4 bases and J 1 base; bases outside gene matches: 10. DNA of the CDR3: TGTGCCAGCAGCTCTTCAGTGAAGGGACAGGGGAACACTGAAGCTTTCTTT. It yields the protein CASSSSVKGQGNTEAFF.